The clone carrying this TCR beta chain was observed a handful of times. RNA amounts of 0.5 to 1 ug underwent reverse transcription with random hexamers. TCRdb passed the immunoSEQ multiplex PCR reads through MiXCR, listing each CDR3 protein once. Altogether some 170,000 distinct CDR3 sequences are present, just over 90% being singletons, with the ten largest covering more than 0.11%. This sample was taken from a study of CD8 T cells in Susac syndrome. J gave up 6 bases and V 4 bases, and 2 bases lay outside the gene matches. CDR1 and CDR2 from the germline V gene are MNHEY and SVGEGT. There are 13 residues in the CDR3.

The source of this sequence is a human donor in good health. The rearrangement joins TRBV6-2 or TRBV6-3 to TRBJ1-5; 8 bases are a match to TRBD1. The specimen sequenced was CD4+ T cells from PBMCs. The CDR3 nucleotides read TGTGCCAGCAGTTTGACAGGGGTTCAGCCCCAGCATTTT. As protein: CASSLTGVQPQHF.